A single sample is the source of the 5 T cell receptor beta chains below, sequenced in a study of CD8+ T cells in alopecia areata. cDNA reverse transcribed from extracted RNA served as the sequencing template. Measured with immunoSEQ multiplex PCR; TCRdb has only the in-frame clones, and not every one. The table lists about 120,000 clones, roughly 66% of them singletons. Specimen: CD4+ T cells sorted from blood. The receptors originated from a human donor in good health.

The rearrangement joins TRBV6-6 to TRBJ1-2, with 8 bases lining up with TRBD1. Germline CDR1 reads MNHNY; CDR2 reads SVGAGI (reference sequence). The CDR3 totals 15 residues. V lost 6 bases and J lost 4; bases outside the gene matches: 10. CDR3 in DNA: TGTGCCAGCAGGAAGGGACAGGAAGGAATCTATGGCTACACCTTC. Translating gives CASRKGQEGIYGYTF.

The chain has TRBV25-1 and TRBJ1-2; D not certain. The CDR3 runs 11 residues. Germline V gene sequence: CDR1 MGHDK, CDR2 SYGVNS. Trimming left V 10 bases short and J 5 bases short, with 11 bases between. This CDR3 is CATAAGYGYTF. The CDR3 DNA reads TGTGCCACTGCAGCGGGATATGGCTACACCTTC.

This clone has a count of ten or more. V gene TRBV18 combines with J gene TRBJ2-7; 9 positions match TRBD1. The length of the CDR3 is 15 residues. Looked up from germline, CDR1 is KGHSH and CDR2 is LQKENI. Trimming removed 2 bases from V and 8 bases from J; junction bases left unmatched: 10. The CDR3 DNA reads TGTGCCAGCTCACCAATCCCCGGGACAGGGAATAAGCAGTACTTC. Protein: CASSPIPGTGNKQYF.

V gene TRBV25-1 combines with J gene TRBJ2-1; D ambiguous. CDR3 length: 15 residues. Between the trimmed V and J ends, which lost 1 base and 10 bases, there was a span of 17 bases. CDR1 and CDR2 (germline): MGHDK, SYGVNS. CDR3 in amino acids: CASSEWGRASSEQFF. CDR3 nucleotide sequence: TGTGCCAGCAGTGAATGGGGTAGGGCTAGTTCGGAGCAGTTCTTC.

The gene calls are TRBV11-3 and TRBJ2-2, with D tentatively TRBD1 (5 bases). V was pared by 5 bases and J by 8 bases, with 15 bases between. Germline-derived CDR1 and CDR2 are SGHNT and YENEEA. This CDR3 is 14 amino acids long. CDR3 nucleotide sequence: TGTGCCAGCAGCAGGGGTCTGAATGTAGGGGAGCTGTTTTTT. It specifies CASSRGLNVGELFF.